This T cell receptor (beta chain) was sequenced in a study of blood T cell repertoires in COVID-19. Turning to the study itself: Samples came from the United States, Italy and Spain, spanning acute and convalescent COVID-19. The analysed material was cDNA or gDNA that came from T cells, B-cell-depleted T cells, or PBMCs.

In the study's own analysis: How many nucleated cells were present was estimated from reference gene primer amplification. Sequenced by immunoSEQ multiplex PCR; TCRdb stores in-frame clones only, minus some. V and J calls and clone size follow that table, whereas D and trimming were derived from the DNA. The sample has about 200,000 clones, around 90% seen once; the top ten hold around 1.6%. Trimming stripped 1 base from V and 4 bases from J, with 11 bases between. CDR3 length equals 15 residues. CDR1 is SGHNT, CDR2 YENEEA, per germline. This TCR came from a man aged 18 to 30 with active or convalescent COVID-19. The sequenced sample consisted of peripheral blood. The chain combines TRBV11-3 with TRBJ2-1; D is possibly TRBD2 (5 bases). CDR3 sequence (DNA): TGTGCCAGCAGCTTAGGATTTACGGGGTACAATGAGCAGTTCTTC. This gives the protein CASSLGFTGYNEQFF.